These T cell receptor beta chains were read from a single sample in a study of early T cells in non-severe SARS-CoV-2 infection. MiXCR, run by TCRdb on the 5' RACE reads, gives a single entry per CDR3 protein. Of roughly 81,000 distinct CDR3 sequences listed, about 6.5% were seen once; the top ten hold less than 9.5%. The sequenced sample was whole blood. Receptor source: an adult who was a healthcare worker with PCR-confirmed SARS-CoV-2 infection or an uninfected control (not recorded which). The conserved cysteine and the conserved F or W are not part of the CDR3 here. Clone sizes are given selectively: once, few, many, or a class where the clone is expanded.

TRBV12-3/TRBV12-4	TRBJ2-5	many	ASSLSGGALETQY
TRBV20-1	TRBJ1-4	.	SARRPDNEKLF
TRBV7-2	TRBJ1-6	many	ASSPSGSPLH
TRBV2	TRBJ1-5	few	ASTRGNQPQH
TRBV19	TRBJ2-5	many	ASSQLQETQY
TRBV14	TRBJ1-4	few	ASSQTGGYEKLF
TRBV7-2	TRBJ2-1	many	ASSPRVGSYNEQF
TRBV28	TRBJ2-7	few	ATKSAIAGSYEQY
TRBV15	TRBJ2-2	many	ATSRGLAGVGGELF
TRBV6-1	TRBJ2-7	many	ASTAAGRIIYEQY
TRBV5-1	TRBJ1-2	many	ASSVDPGAYGYT
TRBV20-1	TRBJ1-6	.	SASGGGSSYNSPLH
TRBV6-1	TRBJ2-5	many	ASGLAGKETQY
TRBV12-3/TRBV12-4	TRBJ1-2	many	ASSLDARLYGYT
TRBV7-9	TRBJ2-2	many	ASSDIYTGELF
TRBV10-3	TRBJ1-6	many	AISERSNYNSPLH
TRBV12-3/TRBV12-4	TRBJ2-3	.	ASSLKGQGTDTQY
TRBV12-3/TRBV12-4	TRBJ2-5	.	ASSFRQKEGETQY